Sequencing of this T cell receptor beta chain was carried out in a study of cytomegalovirus exposure and HLA in healthy donors. Study overall: The 90 to 150 validation repertoires and the 666 first-cohort repertoires shared a platform, a later analysis reported.

TCRdb's copy holds only in-frame clones and misses some; the assay was immunoSEQ multiplex PCR. The table includes some 170,000 clones, more than 75% detected once. Separate from the 666-subject first cohort, the roughly 110-subject validation cohort was the one that the donors belonged to. Study conclusions and caveats: First-cohort TCR clusters were later found to tend to co-occur in the 90 to 150 validation repertoires. 164 TCR beta chains were listed as cytomegalovirus-associated.

Of note for this clone: Its antigen is unidentified.

The source of this sequence is a woman under 40 in good health and CMV-seronegative. Sequencing input: PBMCs.

This chain's CDR3 is CASSESGGTNTGELFF. The CDR3, as DNA: TGCGCCAGCAGTGAATCAGGGGGGACGAACACCGGGGAGCTGTTTTTT. The genes are TRBV10-2 and TRBJ2-2, with D possibly being TRBD1 (7 bases). The CDR3 is 16 residues long. The germline gives CDR1 WSHSY, CDR2 SAAADI. The ends were cut back, 3 bases at V and 0 bases at J, with 11 bases in the middle.